Given below is one T cell receptor beta chain in context. The antigen is unknown. V lost 4 bases to trimming and J lost 0 bases, with 8 bases between them. The CDR3 contains 13 residues. Germline V gives CDR1 DFQATT, CDR2 SNEGSKA (reference sequence). This sample stems from a study of T-cell memory formation after mild COVID-19. Study overall: Among the donors, TCR clusters were largely specific to each donor.

A 5'RACE reaction primed in the constant segment made cDNA libraries of TCR alpha and TCR beta, and these carried sample barcodes and UMIs. TCRdb re-called the 5' RACE reads through MiXCR, storing one row per CDR3 protein. The data hold fewer than 300,000 distinct CDR3 sequences, with around 15% observed a single time. Study observations and caveats: Pre-infection memory carried some responding clones, suggesting that cross-reactive memory joined.

The chain is built from TRBV20-1 and TRBJ2-3, with a possible D match to TRBD2 (6 bases). The sequence derives from a man younger than 35 who had mild COVID-19 (a few samples of this study predate the infection). Cell type and time point are not known. Sequencing was performed on PBMCs or a T cell subset sorted from them (not recorded which). The CDR3 DNA reads TGCAGTGCTAAACTAGCTAGCACAGATACGCAGTATTTT. Translated: CSAKLASTDTQYF.